This TCR beta chain appears in the sequencing data of a study of T cell changes during pregnancy in multiple sclerosis. In germline, CDR1 is LGHNA, CDR2 YNFKEQ. V lost 3 bases to trimming and J lost 4 bases, with 6 bases between them. This CDR3 has 12 amino acids. Repertoires were generated with immunoSEQ multiplex PCR, while TCRdb's copy carries only in-frame clones and drops some. This sample yields over 35,000 clones, of which around 90% are seen a single time; 7.8% belongs to the top ten. This receptor was taken from a female donor with multiple sclerosis, enrolled in a pregnancy study. This chain connects TRBV4-2 to TRBJ2-5; weak D call: TRBD2 (5 bases). Material: CD8+ T cells from peripheral blood mononuclear cells, obtained before pregnancy. The CDR3 nucleotides are TGTGCCAGCAGCCAGCTAGCAGAGACCCAGTACTTC. This translates into CASSQLAETQYF.